This T cell receptor beta chain was sequenced for a study of T cell changes during pregnancy in multiple sclerosis. Here immunoSEQ multiplex PCR was the method, and the copy in TCRdb shows in-frame clones only, minus some. Among about 56,000 clones listed, roughly nine tenths were seen once. This clone was found a few times. Germline values: CDR1 WSHSY, CDR2 SAAADI. V lost 5 bases to trimming and J lost 4 bases, with 8 bases between them. This CDR3 is built from 12 residues. The chain uses TRBV10-2 and TRBJ1-2; TRBD1 is a possible D gene (5 bases). The receptor comes from a female donor with multiple sclerosis, enrolled in a pregnancy study. The sample here was CD4+ T cells from peripheral blood mononuclear cells, taken in the third trimester of pregnancy. The CDR3 loop is CASSFDSYGYTF. CDR3 DNA: TGCGCCAGCAGTTTTGACAGCTATGGCTACACCTTC.